This TCR beta chain was captured in a study of T cell changes during pregnancy in multiple sclerosis. Using immunoSEQ multiplex PCR, the repertoire was profiled, and TCRdb retains in-frame clones only, with some absent. The sample carries approximately 64,000 clones, roughly 87% recorded once. Germline assignment: CDR1 SGHTA and CDR2 FQGNSA. The CDR3 is 16 amino acids. Losses at the gene ends were 4 bases for V and 3 bases for J; bases not matched to a gene: 8. A single count supports this clone. Source: peripheral blood, taken in the second trimester of pregnancy. The receptor was derived from a female donor in good health, enrolled as a control in a pregnancy study. The chain couples TRBV7-2 to TRBJ2-3, with TRBD1 matching 9 bases. CDR3 residues: CASSSKPGQGTDTQYF. The CDR3 coding sequence is TGTGCCAGCAGCTCCAAACCGGGACAGGGTACAGATACGCAGTATTTT.